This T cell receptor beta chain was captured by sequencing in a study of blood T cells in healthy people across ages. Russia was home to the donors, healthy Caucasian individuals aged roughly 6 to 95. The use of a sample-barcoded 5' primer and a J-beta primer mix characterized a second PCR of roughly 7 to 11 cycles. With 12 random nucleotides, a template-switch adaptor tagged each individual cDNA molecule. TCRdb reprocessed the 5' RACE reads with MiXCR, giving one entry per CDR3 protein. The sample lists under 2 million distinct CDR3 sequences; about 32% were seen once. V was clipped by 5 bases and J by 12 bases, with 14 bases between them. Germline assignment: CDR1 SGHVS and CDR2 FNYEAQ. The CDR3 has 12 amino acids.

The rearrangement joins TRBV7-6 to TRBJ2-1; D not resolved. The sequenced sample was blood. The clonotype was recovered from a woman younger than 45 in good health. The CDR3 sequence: CASSPSLEWQFF. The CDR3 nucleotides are TGTGCCAGCAGCCCCAGCCTGGAATGGCAGTTCTTC.